The clone carrying this T cell receptor (beta chain) has a count of ten or more. Unique molecular identifiers were incorporated when the TCRbeta library was constructed. TCRdb re-called the PCR reads with MiXCR, one entry per CDR3 protein. Of some 200,000 distinct CDR3 sequences listed, about 14% are singletons. The data belong to a study of T-cell reconstitution after alpha-beta-depleted transplantation in children. This receptor was identified in a human donor who donated a stem cell graft to a child with acute lymphoblastic leukemia. Sequencing used PBMCs from the stem cell graft donor, obtained from the stem cell graft.

CDR3 coding DNA: TGTGCCTCAGCGGGAGAACCTAGCACAGATACGCAGTATTTT. It is translated as CASAGEPSTDTQYF. V usage is TRBV10-3 and J usage is TRBJ2-3, with TRBD2 identical over 8 bases. V was clipped by 11 bases and J by 0 bases; unmatched bases: 7. The germline V gene encodes CDR1 ENHRY and CDR2 SYGVKD. The CDR3 totals 14 residues.